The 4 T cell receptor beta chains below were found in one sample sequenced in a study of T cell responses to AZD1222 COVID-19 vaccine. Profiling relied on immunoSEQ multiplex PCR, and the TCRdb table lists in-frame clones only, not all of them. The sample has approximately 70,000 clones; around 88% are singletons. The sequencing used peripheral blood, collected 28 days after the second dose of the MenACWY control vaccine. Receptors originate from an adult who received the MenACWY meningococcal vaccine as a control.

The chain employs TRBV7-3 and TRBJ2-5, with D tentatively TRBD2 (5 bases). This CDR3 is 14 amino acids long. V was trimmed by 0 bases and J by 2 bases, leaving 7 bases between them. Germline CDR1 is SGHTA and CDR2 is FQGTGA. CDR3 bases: TGTGCCAGCAGCTTAACGGGCGGGCAAGAGACCCAGTACTTC. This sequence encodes CASSLTGGQETQYF.

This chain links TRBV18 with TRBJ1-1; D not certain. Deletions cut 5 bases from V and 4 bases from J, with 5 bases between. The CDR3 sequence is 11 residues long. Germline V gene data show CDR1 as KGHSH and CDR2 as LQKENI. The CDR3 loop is CASSLGTEAFF. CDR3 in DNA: TGTGCCAGCTCATTGGGCACTGAAGCTTTCTTT.

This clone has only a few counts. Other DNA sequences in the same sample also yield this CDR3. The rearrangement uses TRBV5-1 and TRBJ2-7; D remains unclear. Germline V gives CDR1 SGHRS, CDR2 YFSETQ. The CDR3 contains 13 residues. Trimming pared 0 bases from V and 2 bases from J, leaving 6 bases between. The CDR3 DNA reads TGCGCCAGCAGCTTGGATAGGGCCTACGAGCAGTACTTC. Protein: CASSLDRAYEQYF.

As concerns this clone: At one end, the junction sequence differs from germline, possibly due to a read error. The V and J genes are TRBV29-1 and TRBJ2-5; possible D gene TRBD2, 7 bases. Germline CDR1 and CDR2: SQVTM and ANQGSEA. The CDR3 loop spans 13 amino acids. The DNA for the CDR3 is TGCAGCGGTGAAGGGGGGGCTCAAGAGACCCAGTACTTC. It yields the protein CSGEGGAQETQYF.